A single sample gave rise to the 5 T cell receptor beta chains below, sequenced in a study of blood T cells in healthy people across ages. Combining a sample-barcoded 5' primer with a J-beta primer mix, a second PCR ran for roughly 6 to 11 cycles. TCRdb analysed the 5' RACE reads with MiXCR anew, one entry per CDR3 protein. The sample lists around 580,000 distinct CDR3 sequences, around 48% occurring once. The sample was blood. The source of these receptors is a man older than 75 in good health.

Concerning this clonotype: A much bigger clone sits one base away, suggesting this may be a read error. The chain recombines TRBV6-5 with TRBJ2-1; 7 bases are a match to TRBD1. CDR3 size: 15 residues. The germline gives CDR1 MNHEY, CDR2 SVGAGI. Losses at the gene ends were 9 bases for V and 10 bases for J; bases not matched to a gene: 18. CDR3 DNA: TGTGCCAGTCGAGGGGGCAGCCGAGTATCCTACGAGCAGTTCTTC. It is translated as CASRGGSRVSYEQFF.

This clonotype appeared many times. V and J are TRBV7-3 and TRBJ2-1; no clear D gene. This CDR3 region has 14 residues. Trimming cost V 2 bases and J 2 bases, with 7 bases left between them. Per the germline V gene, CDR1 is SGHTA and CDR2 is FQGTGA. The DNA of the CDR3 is TGTGCCAGCAGCTTACCTTTCACCTACAATGAGCAGTTCTTC. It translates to CASSLPFTYNEQFF.

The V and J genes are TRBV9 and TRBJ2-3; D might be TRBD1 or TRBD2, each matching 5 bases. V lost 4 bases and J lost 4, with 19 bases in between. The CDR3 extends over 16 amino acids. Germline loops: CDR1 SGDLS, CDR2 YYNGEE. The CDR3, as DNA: TGTGCCAGCAGCCCCGGGGCCTCCCTCCCAGCAGATACGCAGTATTTT. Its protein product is CASSPGASLPADTQYF. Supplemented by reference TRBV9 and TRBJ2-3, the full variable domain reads DSGVTQTPKHLITATGQRVTLRCSPRSGDLSVYWYQQSLDQGLQFLIQYYNGEERAKGNILERFSAQQFPDLHSELNLSSLELGDSALYFCASSPGASLPADTQYFGPGTRLTVL.

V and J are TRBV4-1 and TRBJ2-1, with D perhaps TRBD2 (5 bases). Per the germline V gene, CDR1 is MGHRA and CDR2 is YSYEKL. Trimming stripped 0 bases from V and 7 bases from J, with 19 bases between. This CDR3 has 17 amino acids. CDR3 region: CASSQDRGGSSSNEQFF. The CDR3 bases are TGCGCCAGCAGCCAAGACCGGGGTGGGAGCTCGAGTAATGAGCAGTTCTTC.

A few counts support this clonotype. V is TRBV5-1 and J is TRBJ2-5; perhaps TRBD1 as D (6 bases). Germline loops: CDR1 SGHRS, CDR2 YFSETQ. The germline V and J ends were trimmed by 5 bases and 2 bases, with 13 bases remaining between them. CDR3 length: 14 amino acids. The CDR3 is CASSFGQTQETQYF. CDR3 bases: TGCGCCAGCAGTTTTGGACAGACTCAAGAGACCCAGTACTTC.